A selection of T cell receptor beta chains follows, all from one sample in a study of molecular identifiers for immune sequencing clone quantification. TCRdb re-called the PCR reads through MiXCR, storing one row per CDR3 protein. There are about 320,000 distinct CDR3 sequences in the sample; about a fifth occur only once, and roughly 0.86% lies in the top ten. Sequenced: naive CD8+ T cells from blood, with Jurkat cell RNA spiked in. These receptors were collected from a human donor in good health. Some libraries in this study had Jurkat cell RNA spiked in. The CDR3 runs from the conserved cysteine through the conserved F or W. The D gene is left open where the match is weak. Clone size, where shown, is once, few, many, or a class for clones that have expanded.

d_gene,len,v_gene,j_gene,abundance,CDR3aa,CDR3nt
-,13,TRBV20-1,TRBJ1-1,many,CSARDPSVAEAFF,TGCAGTGCTAGAGACCCCTCGGTCGCTGAAGCTTTCTTT
-,12,TRBV29-1,TRBJ2-7,few,CSVVAEPYEQYF,TGCAGCGTTGTTGCAGAGCCCTACGAGCAGTACTTC
TRBD1,15,TRBV9,TRBJ2-5,many,CASSVLGTAQETQYF,TGTGCCAGCAGCGTGTTGGGGACAGCCCAAGAGACCCAGTACTTC
TRBD1,19,TRBV6-5,TRBJ1-1,many,CASSPPEIRQGSSAAEAFF,TGTGCCAGCAGCCCACCCGAGATAAGACAGGGAAGTAGTGCGGCTGAAGCTTTCTTT
-,14,TRBV6-5,TRBJ1-1,many,CASSLNDPNTEAFF,TGTGCCAGCAGTTTGAATGATCCGAACACTGAAGCTTTCTTT
-,18,TRBV5-1,TRBJ1-3,many,CASSLEVVGSLSGNTIYF,TGCGCCAGCAGCTTGGAGGTCGTGGGATCCCTCTCTGGAAACACCATATATTTT
-,12,TRBV30,TRBJ2-1,-,CAWSPNWNEQFF,TGTGCCTGGAGTCCGAATTGGAATGAGCAGTTCTTC
TRBD2,15,TRBV10-3,TRBJ2-7,-,CAIRPGLAWANEQYF,TGTGCCATCAGACCTGGACTAGCGTGGGCCAACGAGCAGTACTTC
TRBD1,18,TRBV27,TRBJ1-5,-,CASRNLGQGDGTDQPQHF,TGTGCCAGCAGAAACCTGGGACAGGGGGACGGCACGGATCAGCCCCAGCATTTT
-,15,TRBV2,TRBJ1-4,many,CASSTPHGGGEKLFF,TGTGCCAGCAGTACCCCTCACGGGGGAGGGGAAAAACTGTTTTTT
-,13,TRBV2,TRBJ2-3,many,CASSSETSDTQYF,TGTGCCAGCAGTTCGGAGACATCTGATACGCAGTATTTT
TRBD2,14,TRBV29-1,TRBJ2-3,many,CSVELAGGTDTQYF,TGCAGCGTTGAGCTAGCGGGAGGCACAGATACGCAGTATTTT
-,15,TRBV28,TRBJ2-2,many,CASSLRLRNTGELFF,TGTGCCAGCAGTTTAAGGCTCAGGAACACCGGGGAGCTGTTTTTT
-,13,TRBV7-6,TRBJ2-7,few,CASSNRTSYEQYF,TGTGCCAGCAGCAACCGGACATCCTACGAGCAGTACTTC
TRBD2,16,TRBV6-4,TRBJ2-3,many,CASSDSKLAGADTQYF,TGTGCCAGCAGTGACTCGAAACTAGCGGGAGCCGATACGCAGTATTTT
-,15,TRBV5-4,TRBJ2-3,many,CASSLITWATDTQYF,TGTGCCAGCAGCCTTATTACCTGGGCCACAGATACGCAGTATTTT
-,13,TRBV19,TRBJ2-7,few,CASSTGEAYEQYF,TGTGCCAGTAGTACCGGGGAAGCCTACGAGCAGTACTTC
-,16,TRBV24-1,TRBJ2-1,-,CATSDPQALGDNEQFF,TGTGCCACCAGTGATCCACAGGCTCTTGGGGACAATGAGCAGTTCTTC
TRBD2,17,TRBV5-4,TRBJ2-6,many,CASSLSGGGSGANVLTF,TGTGCCAGCAGCCTTAGCGGGGGCGGGTCTGGGGCCAACGTCCTGACTTTC
-,11,TRBV28,TRBJ1-1,many,CASSMGTEAFF,TGTGCCAGCAGCATGGGGACTGAAGCTTTCTTT
-,16,TRBV4-2,TRBJ2-5,few,CASSQERLAAQETQYF,TGTGCCAGCAGCCAAGAGCGTTTGGCAGCCCAAGAGACCCAGTACTTC
-,16,TRBV7-9,TRBJ2-7,many,CASSLPITGAPDEQYF,TGTGCCAGCAGCTTACCGATTACAGGAGCCCCGGACGAGCAGTACTTC
-,8,TRBV20-1,TRBJ2-7,many,CSANEQYF,TGCAGTGCAAACGAGCAGTACTTC
-,13,TRBV6-5,TRBJ1-1,many,CASSYDQNTEAFF,TGTGCCAGCAGTTACGACCAGAACACTGAAGCTTTCTTT
-,16,TRBV28,TRBJ1-5,-,CASSRRQVSSNQPQHF,TGTGCCAGCAGTCGAAGACAGGTCTCTAGCAATCAGCCCCAGCATTTT
TRBD2,16,TRBV5-4,TRBJ2-5,many,CASSERTSMYQETQYF,TGTGCCAGCAGCGAAAGGACTAGCATGTACCAAGAGACCCAGTACTTC
-,16,TRBV19,TRBJ2-1,few,CASSPWGIDSYNEQFF,TGTGCCAGTAGTCCCTGGGGCATTGATTCCTACAATGAGCAGTTCTTC
TRBD2,16,TRBV4-1,TRBJ2-7,few,CASSPIAGGPSYEQYF,TGCGCCAGCAGCCCTATAGCGGGGGGCCCCTCCTACGAGCAGTACTTC
-,13,TRBV7-9,TRBJ2-3,-,CAIWGEKTDTQYF,TGTGCCATATGGGGGGAAAAAACTGATACGCAGTATTTT
-,15,TRBV6-5,TRBJ2-3,many,CASSYHRSLGDTQYF,TGTGCCAGCAGTTATCACAGGTCGCTGGGGGATACGCAGTATTTT
TRBD2,18,TRBV7-9,TRBJ2-1,many,CASSIGLAGDVNYNEQFF,TGTGCCAGCAGCATTGGACTAGCGGGGGACGTGAACTACAATGAGCAGTTCTTC
-,13,TRBV29-1,TRBJ2-7,few,CSVEEGDRSEQYF,TGCAGCGTTGAAGAAGGTGACAGGAGCGAGCAGTACTTC
-,18,TRBV7-9,TRBJ2-5,many,CASSLDLLVGGFQETQYF,TGTGCCAGCAGCTTAGATCTCCTCGTGGGAGGTTTTCAAGAGACCCAGTACTTC